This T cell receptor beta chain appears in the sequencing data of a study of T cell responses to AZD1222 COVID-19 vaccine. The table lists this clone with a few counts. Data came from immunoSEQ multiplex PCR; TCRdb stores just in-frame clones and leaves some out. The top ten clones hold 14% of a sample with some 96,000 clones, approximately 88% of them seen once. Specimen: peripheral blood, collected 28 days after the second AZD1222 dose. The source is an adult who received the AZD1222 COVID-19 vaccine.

In nucleotides, the CDR3 is TGCGCCAGCAAGACAGGTACCCACTCCTACGAGCAGTACTTC. Amino acid sequence: CASKTGTHSYEQYF. The genes are TRBV5-1 and TRBJ2-7; perhaps TRBD1 as D (6 bases). This CDR3 comprises 14 residues. From germline, CDR1 is SGHRS and CDR2 YFSETQ. The ends were cut back, 6 bases at V and 0 bases at J, with 13 bases in the middle.